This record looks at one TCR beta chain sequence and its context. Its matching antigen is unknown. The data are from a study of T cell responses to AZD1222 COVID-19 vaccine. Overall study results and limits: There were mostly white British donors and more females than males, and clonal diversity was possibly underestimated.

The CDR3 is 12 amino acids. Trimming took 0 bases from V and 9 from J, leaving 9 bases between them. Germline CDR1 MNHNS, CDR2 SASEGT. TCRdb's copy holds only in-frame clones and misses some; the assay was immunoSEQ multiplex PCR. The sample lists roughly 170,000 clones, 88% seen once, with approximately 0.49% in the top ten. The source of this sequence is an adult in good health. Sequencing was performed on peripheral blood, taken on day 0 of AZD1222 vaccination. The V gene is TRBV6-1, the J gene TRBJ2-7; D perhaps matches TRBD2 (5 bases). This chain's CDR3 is CASSEAPGWQYF. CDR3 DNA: TGTGCCAGCAGTGAAGCCCCGGGGTGGCAGTACTTC.